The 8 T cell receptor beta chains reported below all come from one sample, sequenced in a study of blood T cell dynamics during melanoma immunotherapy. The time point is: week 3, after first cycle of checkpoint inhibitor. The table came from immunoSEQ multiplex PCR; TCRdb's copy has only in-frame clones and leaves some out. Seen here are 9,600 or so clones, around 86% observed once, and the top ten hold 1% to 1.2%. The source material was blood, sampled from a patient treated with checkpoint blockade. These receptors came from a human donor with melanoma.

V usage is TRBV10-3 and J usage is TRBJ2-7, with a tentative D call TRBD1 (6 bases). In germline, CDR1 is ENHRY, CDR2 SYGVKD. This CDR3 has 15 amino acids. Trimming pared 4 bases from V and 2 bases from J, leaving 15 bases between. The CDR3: CAISGLGTRAYEQYF. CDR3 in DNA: TGTGCCATCAGTGGCCTCGGGACAAGGGCCTACGAGCAGTACTTC.

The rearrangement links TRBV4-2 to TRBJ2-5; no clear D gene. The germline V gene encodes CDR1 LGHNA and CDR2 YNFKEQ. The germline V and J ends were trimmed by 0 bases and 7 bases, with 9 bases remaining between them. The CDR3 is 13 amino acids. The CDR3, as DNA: TGTGCCAGCAGCCAAGATATGTCCGGGACCCAGTACTTC. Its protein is CASSQDMSGTQYF.

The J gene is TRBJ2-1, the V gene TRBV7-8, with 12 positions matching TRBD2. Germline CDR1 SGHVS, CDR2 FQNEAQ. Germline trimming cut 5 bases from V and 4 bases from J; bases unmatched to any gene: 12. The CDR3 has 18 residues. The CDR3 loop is CASSLSRRLAGGYNEQFF. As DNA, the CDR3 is TGTGCCAGCAGCCTCTCGAGGAGGCTAGCGGGGGGGTACAATGAGCAGTTCTTC.

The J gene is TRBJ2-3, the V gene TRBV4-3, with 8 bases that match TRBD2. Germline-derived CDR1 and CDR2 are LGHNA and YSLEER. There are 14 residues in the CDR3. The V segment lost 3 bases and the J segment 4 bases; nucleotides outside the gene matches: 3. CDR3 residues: CASSQELAADTQYF. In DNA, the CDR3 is TGCGCCAGCAGCCAGGAACTAGCGGCAGATACGCAGTATTTT.

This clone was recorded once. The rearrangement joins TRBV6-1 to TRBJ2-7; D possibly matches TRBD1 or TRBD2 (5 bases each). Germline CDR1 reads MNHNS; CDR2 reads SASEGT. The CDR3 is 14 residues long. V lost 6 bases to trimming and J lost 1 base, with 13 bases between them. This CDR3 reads CASSQGRTSYEQYF. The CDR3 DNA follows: TGTGCCAGCAGCCAGGGACGGACATCCTACGAGCAGTACTTC.

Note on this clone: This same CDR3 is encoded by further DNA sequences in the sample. The CDR3, as DNA: TGCGCCAGCAGCTGGACAGGGTTCAGTACGGATACGCAGTATTTT. Encoded protein: CASSWTGFSTDTQYF. This chain joins TRBV5-1 and TRBJ2-3; 8 bases are shared with TRBD1. Germline lookup yields CDR1 SGHRS and CDR2 YFSETQ. With 3 bases clipped from V and 6 bases from J, the junction kept 9 bases outside the gene matches. CDR3 length: 15 amino acids.

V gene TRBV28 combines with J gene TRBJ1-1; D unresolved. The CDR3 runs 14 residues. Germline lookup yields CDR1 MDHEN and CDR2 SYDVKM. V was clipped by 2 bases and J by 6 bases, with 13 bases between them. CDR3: CASSLELEHAEAFF. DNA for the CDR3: TGTGCCAGCAGTTTAGAACTGGAACACGCTGAAGCTTTCTTT.

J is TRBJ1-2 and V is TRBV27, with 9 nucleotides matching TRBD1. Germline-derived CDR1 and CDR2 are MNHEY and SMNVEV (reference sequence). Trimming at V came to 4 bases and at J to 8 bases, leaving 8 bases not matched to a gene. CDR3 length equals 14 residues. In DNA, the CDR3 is TGTGCCAGCAGTTCCGGACAGGGGACGCGGGGCTACACCTTC. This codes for CASSSGQGTRGYTF.